Listed below are T cell receptor beta chains from one sample, sequenced in a study of cytomegalovirus exposure and HLA in healthy donors. Produced via immunoSEQ multiplex PCR; TCRdb's table is partial and in-frame only. The sample lists around 180,000 clones, 60% to 80% occurring once. Sequences were obtained from PBMCs. The receptor source for this set is a woman aged 45 to 65 in good health and CMV-seropositive. The CDR3 runs from the conserved cysteine through the conserved F or W. Fields, in order: D gene, clone size, J gene, V gene, CDR3 protein. The D gene is left open where the match is weak. The size field is filled for only some rows; it gives once, few, many or a size class.

TRBD1	once	TRBJ1-5	TRBV5-6	CASSLLGTGNQPQHF
TRBD1	few	TRBJ1-3	TRBV25-1	CASRPGQGALSGNTIYF
.	.	TRBJ2-5	TRBV7-6	CASSLARRGYEQYF
.	.	TRBJ1-4	TRBV6-1	CASSWGETNEKLFF
TRBD1	.	TRBJ2-7	TRBV5-4	CASSQGTAGYEQYF
.	.	TRBJ2-2	TRBV9	CASSNPMRAGELFF
.	.	TRBJ1-5	TRBV28	CASNWSWREVAVNQPQHF
TRBD1	.	TRBJ1-6	TRBV5-5	CASSLADRRNSPLHF
.	.	TRBJ2-1	TRBV6-6	CASSRRGAINEQFF
TRBD1	.	TRBJ1-1	TRBV7-2	CASSRETGEQAFF
TRBD1	.	TRBJ1-2	TRBV4-1	CASSQTGTGEYGYTF
.	few	TRBJ2-2	TRBV6-4	CASSPGDTWDTGELFF
.	.	TRBJ2-3	TRBV27	CASSGRTLGTDTQYF
.	.	TRBJ1-3	TRBV11-2	CASSLESAGNTIYF
TRBD2	.	TRBJ2-5	TRBV5-5	CASSPLAEETQYF
.	.	TRBJ2-7	TRBV18	CASSPLTSSSYEQYF
.	few	TRBJ1-4	TRBV6-5	CASSPGGEKLFF
TRBD2	.	TRBJ2-3	TRBV2	CASHRLAVHTDTQYF
.	.	TRBJ2-2	TRBV2	CASSEAGGDTGELFF
.	.	TRBJ2-1	TRBV10-1	CASSDTGDEQFF
.	few	TRBJ1-2	TRBV19	CASSLIPDSSYGYTF
.	.	TRBJ2-1	TRBV19	CASSAYNEQFF
TRBD1	.	TRBJ1-6	TRBV2	CASSEATGGLYNSPLHF
TRBD1	.	TRBJ1-2	TRBV7-6	CASSLATGGADYGYTF
TRBD2	.	TRBJ2-7	TRBV9	CASSVVGTSDEQYF
TRBD1	.	TRBJ1-5	TRBV2	CASSDPRTGGNYGNQPQHF
.	.	TRBJ1-5	TRBV5-1	CASSLAGFNQPQHF
TRBD1	.	TRBJ2-2	TRBV6-5	CASSPTGEAGELFF
TRBD2	.	TRBJ2-3	TRBV5-1	CASSLGLAGITDTQYF
TRBD1	.	TRBJ2-7	TRBV11-3	CASSPRRDSVYEQYF
.	.	TRBJ2-7	TRBV7-9	CASKEGPEQYF
.	.	TRBJ2-3	TRBV29-1	CSASISGDTQYF
TRBD1	.	TRBJ1-5	TRBV5-3	CARSLTGQENQPQHF
.	.	TRBJ1-6	TRBV9	CASSPTRAYGTLHF
TRBD1	.	TRBJ1-1	TRBV7-9	CASSLGQGDTEAFF
TRBD1	.	TRBJ1-1	TRBV7-9	CASRPTGARTEAFF
.	.	TRBJ2-5	TRBV10-2	CASSESTFQETQYF
TRBD1	.	TRBJ1-5	TRBV6-5	CASSGQGQPQHF
.	.	TRBJ1-3	TRBV5-1	CASSLGQGQTGNTIYF
.	.	TRBJ1-2	TRBV18	CASSPPALAGGYTF
TRBD2	.	TRBJ2-2	TRBV5-5	CASSFVRGAGTGELFF
.	.	TRBJ2-5	TRBV7-3	CASSLGPEETQYF
.	.	TRBJ2-1	TRBV7-3	CASSLTAEGAYNEQFF